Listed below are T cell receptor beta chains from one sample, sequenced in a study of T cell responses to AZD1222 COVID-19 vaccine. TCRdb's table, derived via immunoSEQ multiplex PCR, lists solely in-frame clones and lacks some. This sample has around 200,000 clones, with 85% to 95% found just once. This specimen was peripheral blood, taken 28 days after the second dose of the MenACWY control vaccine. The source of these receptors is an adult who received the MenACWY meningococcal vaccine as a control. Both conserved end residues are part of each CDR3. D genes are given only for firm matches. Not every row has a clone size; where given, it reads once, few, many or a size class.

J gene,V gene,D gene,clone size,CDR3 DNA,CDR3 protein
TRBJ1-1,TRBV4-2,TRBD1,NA,TGTGCCAGCAGCCTCGGACAGGGAGGTAGTACTGAAGCTTTCTTT,CASSLGQGGSTEAFF
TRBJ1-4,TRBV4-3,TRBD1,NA,TGCGCCAGCAGCCCCCGGGACAGAGGGGGCGGGAGGGGACTGTTTTTT,CASSPRDRGGGRGLFF
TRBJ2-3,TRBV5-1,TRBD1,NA,TGCGCCAGCAGCTTGGAGACAGGGCCGCAGTATTTT,CASSLETGPQYF
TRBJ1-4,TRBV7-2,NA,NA,TGTGCCAGCAGAACAGGGCGGGCGATTAATGAAAAACTGTTTTTT,CASRTGRAINEKLFF
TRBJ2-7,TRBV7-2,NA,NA,TGTGCCAGCAGCTTAGATTGGACGGCGCAGTACTTC,CASSLDWTAQYF
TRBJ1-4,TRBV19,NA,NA,TGTGCCAGTAGTATGAACCCCACAGGGAATGAAAAACTGTTTTTT,CASSMNPTGNEKLFF
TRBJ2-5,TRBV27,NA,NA,TGTGCCAGCAGCCCACCCGGTGGGACCCAGTACTTC,CASSPPGGTQYF
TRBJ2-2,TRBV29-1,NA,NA,TGCAGCGTGGCCGGACACGCAACGAACACCGGGGAGCTGTTTTTT,CSVAGHATNTGELFF
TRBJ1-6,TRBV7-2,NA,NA,TGTGCCAGCAGTCCTGACCGGGGACGGCTTAATTCACCCCTCCACTTT,CASSPDRGRLNSPLHF
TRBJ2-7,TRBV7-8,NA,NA,TGTGCCAGCAGTATAAACAGGGACGGGGACTACGAGCAGTACTTC,CASSINRDGDYEQYF
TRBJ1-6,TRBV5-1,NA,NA,TGCGCCAGCAGCTTGGAGAGGGGTTCACCCCTCCACTTT,CASSLERGSPLHF
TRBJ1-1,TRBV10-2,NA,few,TGCGCCAGCAGTGAAGGAGGTGAAGCTTTCTTT,CASSEGGEAFF
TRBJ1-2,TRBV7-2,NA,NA,TGTGCCAGCAGCTACAGGGAGGGCTATGGCTACACCTTC,CASSYREGYGYTF
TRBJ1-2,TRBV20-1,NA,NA,TGCAGTGGAGTTACAGTAGATGGCTACACCTTC,CSGVTVDGYTF
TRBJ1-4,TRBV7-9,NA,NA,TGTGCCAGCAGCTTAGCAGGAGGCGATGAAAAACTGTTTTTT,CASSLAGGDEKLFF
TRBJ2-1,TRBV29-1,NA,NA,TGCAGCGTTGTGTGGGGTTCGGCCTACAATGAGCAGTTCTTC,CSVVWGSAYNEQFF
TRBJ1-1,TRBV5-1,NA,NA,TGCGCCAGCAGCTTGGAGGTTTTGAACACTGAAGCTTTCTTT,CASSLEVLNTEAFF
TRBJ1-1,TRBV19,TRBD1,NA,TGTGCCAGTAGACGAACGGACAGGGGAACTGAAGCTTTCTTT,CASRRTDRGTEAFF
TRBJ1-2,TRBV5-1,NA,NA,TGCGCCAGCAGCTTCGAGGATGGCTACACCTTC,CASSFEDGYTF
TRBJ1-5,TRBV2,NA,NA,TGTGCCAGCAGGGAGTGGGAAAATCAGCCCCAGCATTTT,CASREWENQPQHF
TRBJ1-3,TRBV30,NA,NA,TGTGCCTGGAGTAGCTCTGGAAACACCATATATTTT,CAWSSSGNTIYF
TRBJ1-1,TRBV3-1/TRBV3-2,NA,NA,TGTGCCAGCAGCCAAGATTTGGACACATACACTGAAGCTTTCTTT,CASSQDLDTYTEAFF
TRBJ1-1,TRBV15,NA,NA,TGTGCCACCAGCGGTAGCCAGCTTCCCGATGAAGCTTTCTTT,CATSGSQLPDEAFF
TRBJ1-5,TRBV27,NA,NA,TGTGCCAGCAGTCCGACATACCAATCCAATCAGCCCCAGCATTTT,CASSPTYQSNQPQHF
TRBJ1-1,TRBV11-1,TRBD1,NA,TGTGCCAGCAGGAGAGACAGGGTGGACACTGAAGCTTTCTTT,CASRRDRVDTEAFF
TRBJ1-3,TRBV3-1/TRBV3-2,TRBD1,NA,TGTGCCAGCAGCCAAATCCGGACAGGGACCTCTGGAAACACCATATATTTT,CASSQIRTGTSGNTIYF
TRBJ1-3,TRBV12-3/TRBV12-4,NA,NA,TGTGCCAGCCGGGGGTACTCTGGAAACACCATATATTTT,CASRGYSGNTIYF
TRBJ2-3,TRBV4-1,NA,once,TGCGCCAGCAGCCAAGGCTCAGGCCCTTTCGGCGGGGATACGCAGTATTTT,CASSQGSGPFGGDTQYF
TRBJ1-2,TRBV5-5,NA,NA,TGTGCCAGCAGCTTGGCCGGGTTCGCTAACTATGGCTACACCTTC,CASSLAGFANYGYTF
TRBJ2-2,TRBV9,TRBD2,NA,TGTGCCAGCAGCCCACCAGGACTAGCGGCACCCACCGGGGAGCTGTTTTTT,CASSPPGLAAPTGELFF
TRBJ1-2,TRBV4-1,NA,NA,TGCGCCAGCAGCCAAGAACCACAGATCAACTATGGCTACACCTTC,CASSQEPQINYGYTF
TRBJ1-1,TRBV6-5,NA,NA,TGTGCCAGCGGCCCGTTTACAGGGATCTGGACTGAAGCTTTCTTT,CASGPFTGIWTEAFF
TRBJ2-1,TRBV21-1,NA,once,TGTGCCAGCAGCAAGGCCCAGAAGGGACAGGGGGCATGCTATCTCTACAATGAGCAGTTCTTC,CASSKAQKGQGACYLYNEQFF